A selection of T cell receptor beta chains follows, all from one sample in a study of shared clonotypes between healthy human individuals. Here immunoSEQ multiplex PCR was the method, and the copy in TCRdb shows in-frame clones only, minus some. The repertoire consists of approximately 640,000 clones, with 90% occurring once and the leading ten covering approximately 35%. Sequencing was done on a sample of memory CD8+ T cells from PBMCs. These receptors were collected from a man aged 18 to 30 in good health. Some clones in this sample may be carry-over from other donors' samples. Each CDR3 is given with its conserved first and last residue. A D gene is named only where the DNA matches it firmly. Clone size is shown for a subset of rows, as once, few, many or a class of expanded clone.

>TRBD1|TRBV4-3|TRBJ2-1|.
CASSQEGTGDFNEQFF
TGCGCCAGCAGCCAAGAAGGGACAGGGGATTTCAATGAGCAGTTCTTC
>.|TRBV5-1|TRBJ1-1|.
CASSLTLQTEAFF
TGCGCCAGCAGCTTAACCCTACAAACTGAAGCTTTCTTT
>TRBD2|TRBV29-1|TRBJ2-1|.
CSVAAGVRNEQFF
TGCAGCGTTGCAGCGGGAGTTCGGAATGAGCAGTTCTTC
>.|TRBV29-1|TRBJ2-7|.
CSVADTYSYEQYF
TGCAGCGTCGCTGACACATACTCCTACGAGCAGTACTTC
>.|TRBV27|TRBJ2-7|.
CASSLRGTEGPTYEQYF
TGTGCCAGCAGTTTACGGGGCACCGAGGGGCCTACCTACGAGCAGTACTTC
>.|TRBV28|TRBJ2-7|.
CASSLIRGYEQYF
TGTGCCAGCAGTTTAATCAGGGGCTACGAGCAGTACTTC
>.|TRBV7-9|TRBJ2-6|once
CASSLFESGANVLTF
TGTGCCAGCAGCTTATTCGAGTCTGGGGCCAACGTCCTGACTTTC
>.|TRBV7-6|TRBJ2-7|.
CASSEGTPYEQYF
TGTGCCAGCAGCGAAGGGACACCTTACGAGCAGTACTTC
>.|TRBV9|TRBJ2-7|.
CASSVGGVGESYEQYF
TGTGCCAGCAGCGTAGGTGGGGTGGGGGAATCCTACGAGCAGTACTTC
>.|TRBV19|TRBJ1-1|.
CASSYTAMRARTEAFF
TGTGCCAGTAGTTATACAGCGATGAGGGCCCGAACTGAAGCTTTCTTT
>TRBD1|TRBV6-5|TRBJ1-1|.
CASSYLGAGQGAEAFF
TGTGCCAGCAGTTACTTAGGGGCGGGACAGGGGGCTGAAGCTTTCTTT
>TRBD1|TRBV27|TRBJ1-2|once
CASSLGTGLSYGYTF
TGTGCCAGCAGTTTGGGGACAGGGTTGTCCTATGGCTACACCTTC
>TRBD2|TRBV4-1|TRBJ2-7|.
CASSPPGGGYEQYF
TGCGCCAGCAGCCCACCGGGGGGAGGGTACGAGCAGTACTTC
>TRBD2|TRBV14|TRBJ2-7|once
CASSQRTSGAARYEQYF
TGTGCCAGCAGCCAACGGACTAGCGGGGCGGCCCGCTACGAGCAGTACTTC
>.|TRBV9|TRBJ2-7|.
CASSVGGTDYEQYF
TGTGCCAGCAGCGTAGGCGGGACCGACTACGAGCAGTACTTC
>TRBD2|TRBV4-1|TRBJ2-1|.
CASSLGLAGAGHEQFF
TGCGCCAGCAGCTTGGGACTAGCGGGAGCCGGGCATGAGCAGTTCTTC
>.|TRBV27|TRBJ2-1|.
CASRTSASSYNEQFF
TGTGCCAGCAGGACCTCAGCGAGTTCCTACAATGAGCAGTTCTTC
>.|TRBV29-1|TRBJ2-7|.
CSVVQGGSYEQYF
TGCAGCGTTGTTCAGGGGGGCTCCTACGAGCAGTACTTC
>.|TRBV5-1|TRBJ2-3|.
CASSLISGVVDTQYF
TGCGCCAGCAGCTTAATATCGGGAGTGGTGGATACGCAGTATTTT
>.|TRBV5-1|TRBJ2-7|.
CASSLERGYEQYF
TGCGCCAGCAGCTTGGAAAGGGGCTACGAGCAGTACTTC
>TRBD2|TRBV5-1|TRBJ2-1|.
CASSWVGLAGGSYNEQFF
TGCGCCAGCAGCTGGGTGGGACTAGCGGGTGGGTCCTACAATGAGCAGTTCTTC
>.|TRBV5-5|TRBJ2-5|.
CASSLWYIQETQYF
TGTGCCAGCAGCTTGTGGTACATACAAGAGACCCAGTACTTC
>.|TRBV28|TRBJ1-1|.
CASSQDPATEAFF
TGTGCCAGCAGCCAGGACCCGGCCACTGAAGCTTTCTTT
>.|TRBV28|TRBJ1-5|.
CASTRDWGMVQPQHF
TGTGCCAGCACCCGGGATTGGGGGATGGTACAGCCCCAGCATTTT
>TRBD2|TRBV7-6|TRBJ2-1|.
CASGTSGSPIGDEQFF
TGTGCCAGCGGAACTAGCGGGAGCCCGATTGGGGATGAGCAGTTCTTC
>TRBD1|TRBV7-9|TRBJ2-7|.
CASSLVPGQGVYEQYF
TGTGCCAGCAGCTTAGTCCCGGGACAGGGGGTCTACGAGCAGTACTTC
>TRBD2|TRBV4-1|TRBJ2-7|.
CASSQVLRREGRNEQYF
TGCGCCAGCAGCCAAGTACTGAGGCGGGAGGGTAGGAACGAGCAGTACTTC
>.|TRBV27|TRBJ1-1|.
CASSPSDVPYTEAFF
TGTGCCAGCAGTCCCTCGGACGTCCCCTACACTGAAGCTTTCTTT
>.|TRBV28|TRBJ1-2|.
CASSLTGVKGYTF
TGTGCCAGCAGTCTAACGGGAGTGAAGGGCTACACCTTC
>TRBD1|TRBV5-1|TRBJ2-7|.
CASSFPGQGDEQYF
TGCGCCAGCAGCTTCCCGGGACAGGGGGACGAGCAGTACTTC
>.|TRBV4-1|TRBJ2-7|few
CASSQVVDPGRYEQYF
TGCGCCAGCAGCCAAGTGGTTGATCCAGGGCGCTACGAGCAGTACTTC
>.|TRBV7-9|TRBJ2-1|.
CASSLLGAYNEQFF
TGTGCCAGCAGCTTGTTAGGGGCCTACAATGAGCAGTTCTTC
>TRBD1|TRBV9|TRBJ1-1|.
CASSVGDSRSTEAFF
TGTGCCAGCAGCGTTGGGGACAGTCGGAGCACTGAAGCTTTCTTT
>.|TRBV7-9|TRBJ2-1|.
CASSLGWGGAYNEQFF
TGTGCCAGCAGCTTAGGTTGGGGTGGTGCCTACAATGAGCAGTTCTTC
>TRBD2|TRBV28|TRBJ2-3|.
CASSSSGRGPDTQYF
TGTGCCAGCAGTTCTAGCGGCAGAGGGCCAGATACGCAGTATTTT
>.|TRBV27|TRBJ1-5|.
CASSFVGYGNQPQHF
TGTGCCAGCAGTTTTGTGGGTTACGGCAATCAGCCCCAGCATTTT
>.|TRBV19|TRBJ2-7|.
CASSISGFGGGRYEQYF
TGTGCCAGTAGTATATCGGGCTTCGGGGGAGGTCGCTACGAGCAGTACTTC
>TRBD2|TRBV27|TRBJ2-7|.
CASSSRIGDKPGLAGNDYEQYF
TGTGCCAGCAGTAGCCGAATCGGGGATAAACCGGGACTAGCGGGAAACGATTACGAGCAGTACTTC
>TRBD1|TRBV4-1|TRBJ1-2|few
CASSQELRDRGGYTF
TGCGCCAGCAGCCAAGAATTGAGGGACAGGGGTGGCTACACCTTC
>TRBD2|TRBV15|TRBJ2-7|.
CATGPGEGVHEQYF
TGTGCCACCGGGCCTGGGGAGGGAGTCCACGAGCAGTACTTC
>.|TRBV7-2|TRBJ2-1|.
CASSSHPAGFSNEQFF
TGTGCCAGCAGCTCCCACCCGGCGGGATTCAGTAATGAGCAGTTCTTC
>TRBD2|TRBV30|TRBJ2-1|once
CGLREGYNEQFF
TGTGGGTTGCGGGAGGGCTACAATGAGCAGTTCTTC
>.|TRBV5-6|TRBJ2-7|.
CASSLQGSYEQYF
TGTGCCAGCAGCTTGCAGGGCTCCTACGAGCAGTACTTC
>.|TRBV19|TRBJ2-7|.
CASSMGTGQYEQYF
TGTGCCAGTAGTATGGGAACAGGGCAGTACGAGCAGTACTTC
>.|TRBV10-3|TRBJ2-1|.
CAISDTSYEQFF
TGTGCCATCAGTGATACTAGCTATGAGCAGTTCTTC
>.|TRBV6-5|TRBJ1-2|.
CASSELGTHNGYTF
TGTGCCAGCAGTGAACTCGGGACACATAATGGCTACACCTTC